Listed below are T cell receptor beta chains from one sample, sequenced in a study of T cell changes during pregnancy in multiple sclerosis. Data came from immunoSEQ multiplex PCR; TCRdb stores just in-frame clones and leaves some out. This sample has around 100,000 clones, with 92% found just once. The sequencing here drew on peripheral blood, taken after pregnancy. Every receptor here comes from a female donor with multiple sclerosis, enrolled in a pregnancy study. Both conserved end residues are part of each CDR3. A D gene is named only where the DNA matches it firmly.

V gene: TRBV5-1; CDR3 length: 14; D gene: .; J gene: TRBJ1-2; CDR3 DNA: TGCGCCAGCAGCTTGGACAGTTCGAACTATGGCTACACCTTC; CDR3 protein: CASSLDSSNYGYTF
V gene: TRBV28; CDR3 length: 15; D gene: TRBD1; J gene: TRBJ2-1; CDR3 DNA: TGTGCCAGCAGTTTATTAGGGACAGCGAGAAATGAGCAGTTCTTC; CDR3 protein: CASSLLGTARNEQFF
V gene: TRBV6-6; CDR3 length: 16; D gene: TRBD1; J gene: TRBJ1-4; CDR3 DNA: TGTGCCAGCAGTTACCGCCGGGACAGGGGTAATGAAAAACTGTTTTTT; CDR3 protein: CASSYRRDRGNEKLFF
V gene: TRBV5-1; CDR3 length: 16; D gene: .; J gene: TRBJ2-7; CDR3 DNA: TGCGCCAGCAGCTTGACCGGGACAAAGCCCACCTACGAGCAGTACTTC; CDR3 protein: CASSLTGTKPTYEQYF
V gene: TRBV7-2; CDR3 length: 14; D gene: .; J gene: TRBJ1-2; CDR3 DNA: TGTGCCAGCAGCTTAATCCCGGGGGACTATGGCTACACCTTC; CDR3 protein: CASSLIPGDYGYTF
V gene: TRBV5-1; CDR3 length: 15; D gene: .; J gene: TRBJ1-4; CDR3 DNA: TGCGCCAGCAGCTTGGCGTCTGCAGGGAATGAAAAACTGTTTTTT; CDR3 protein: CASSLASAGNEKLFF
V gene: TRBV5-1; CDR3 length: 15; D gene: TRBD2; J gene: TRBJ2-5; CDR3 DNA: TGCGCCAGCAGCTTGGCCGGACTAGCCGTGGAGACCCAGTACTTC; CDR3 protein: CASSLAGLAVETQYF
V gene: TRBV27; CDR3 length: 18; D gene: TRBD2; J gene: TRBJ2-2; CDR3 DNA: TGTGCCAGCAGTTTATCAGTAGGTAGCGGGAGTGTCACCGGGGAGCTGTTTTTT; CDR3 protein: CASSLSVGSGSVTGELFF
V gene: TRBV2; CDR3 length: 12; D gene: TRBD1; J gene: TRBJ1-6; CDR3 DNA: TGTGCCAGCAGAGAGCCGGGACAGGGGGCGAAGTTT; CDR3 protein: CASREPGQGAKF
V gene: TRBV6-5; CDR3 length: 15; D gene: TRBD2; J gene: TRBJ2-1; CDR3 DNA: TGTGCCAGCAGTTTAGCGGGAGGGACAATCAATGAGCAGTTCTTC; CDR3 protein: CASSLAGGTINEQFF
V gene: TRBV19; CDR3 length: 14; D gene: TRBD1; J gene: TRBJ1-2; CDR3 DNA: TGTGCCAGTAGCGTCCCCGGGACAGGGGCCGGCTACACCTTC; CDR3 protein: CASSVPGTGAGYTF
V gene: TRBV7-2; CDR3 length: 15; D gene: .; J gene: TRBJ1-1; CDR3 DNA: TGTGCCAGCAGCGCCCGTCCGACAGTATACACTGAAGCTTTCTTT; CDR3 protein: CASSARPTVYTEAFF
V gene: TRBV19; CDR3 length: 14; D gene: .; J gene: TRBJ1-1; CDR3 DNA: TGTGCCAGTAGACTCACAGGACGGGGGACTGAAGCTTTCTTT; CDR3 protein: CASRLTGRGTEAFF
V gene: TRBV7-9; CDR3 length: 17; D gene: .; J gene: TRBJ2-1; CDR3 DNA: TGTGCCAGCAGCCCAACCCTCCAGGGTGCCACCTACAATGAGCAGTTCTTC; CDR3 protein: CASSPTLQGATYNEQFF
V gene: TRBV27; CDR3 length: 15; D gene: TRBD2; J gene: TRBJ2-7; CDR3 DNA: TGTGCCAGCAGAGACGGACTAGCGCGAGCCTACGAGCAGTACTTC; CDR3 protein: CASRDGLARAYEQYF